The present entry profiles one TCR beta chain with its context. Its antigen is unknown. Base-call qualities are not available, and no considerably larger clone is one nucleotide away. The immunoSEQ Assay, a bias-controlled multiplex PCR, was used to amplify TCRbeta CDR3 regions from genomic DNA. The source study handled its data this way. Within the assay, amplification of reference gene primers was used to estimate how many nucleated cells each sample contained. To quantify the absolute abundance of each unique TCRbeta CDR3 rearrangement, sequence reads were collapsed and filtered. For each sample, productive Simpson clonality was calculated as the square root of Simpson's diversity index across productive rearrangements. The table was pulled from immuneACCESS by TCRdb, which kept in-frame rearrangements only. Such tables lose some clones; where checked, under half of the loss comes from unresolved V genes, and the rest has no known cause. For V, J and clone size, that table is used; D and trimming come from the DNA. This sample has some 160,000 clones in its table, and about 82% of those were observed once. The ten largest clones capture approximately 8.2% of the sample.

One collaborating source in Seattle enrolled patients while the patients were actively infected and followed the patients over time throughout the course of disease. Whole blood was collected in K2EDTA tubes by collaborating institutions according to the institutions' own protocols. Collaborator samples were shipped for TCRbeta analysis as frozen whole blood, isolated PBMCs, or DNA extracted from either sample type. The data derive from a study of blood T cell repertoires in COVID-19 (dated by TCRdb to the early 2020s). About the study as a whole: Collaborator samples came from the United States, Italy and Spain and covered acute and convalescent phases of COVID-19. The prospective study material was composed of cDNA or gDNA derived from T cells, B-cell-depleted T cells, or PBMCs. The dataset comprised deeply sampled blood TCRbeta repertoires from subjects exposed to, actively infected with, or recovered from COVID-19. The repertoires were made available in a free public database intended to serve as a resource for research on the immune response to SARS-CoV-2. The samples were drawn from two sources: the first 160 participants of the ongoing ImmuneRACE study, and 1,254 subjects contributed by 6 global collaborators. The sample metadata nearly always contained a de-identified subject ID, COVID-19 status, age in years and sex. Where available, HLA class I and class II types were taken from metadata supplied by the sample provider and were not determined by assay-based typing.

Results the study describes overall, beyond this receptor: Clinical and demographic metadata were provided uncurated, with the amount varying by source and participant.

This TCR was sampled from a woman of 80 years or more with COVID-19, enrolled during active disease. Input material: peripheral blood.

In nucleotide form, the sequence is TGTGCCAGCAGTGATCCTTATGGCTACACCTTC. It specifies CASSDPYGYTF. The chain is made from TRBV6-1 and TRBJ1-2, with an unclear D gene assignment. V is pared back by 3 bases and J by 5 bases, with 4 bases lying between the germline termini. The CDR3 has 11 amino acids, counting the end cysteine and phenylalanine. Only the CDR3 region is kept as DNA, spanning 33 bases read in frame from base 1. CDR1 is given as MNHNS and CDR2 as SASEGT, both from the germline V gene.